This T cell receptor beta chain appears in the sequencing data of a study of blood T cell repertoires in COVID-19. At the level of the study: T cells, B-cell-depleted T cells, or PBMCs supplied cDNA or gDNA.

Sequencing used immunoSEQ multiplex PCR; TCRdb keeps in-frame clones, though not all of them. Of 180,000 or so clones listed, 75% to 85% are singletons. What was sequenced was PBMCs or T cells enriched from blood (not recorded which). This TCR came from a man in his forties or fifties who had recovered from COVID-19.

The CDR3 here is CASSYSGGSYGYTF. The CDR3 DNA is TGCGCCAGCAGCTACTCAGGGGGCAGCTATGGCTACACCTTC. The chain is built from TRBV5-1 and TRBJ1-2; 8 nucleotides align to TRBD1. The J segment lost 4 bases and the V segment lost 3 bases, leaving 5 bases of the junction unmatched. CDR1 is SGHRS and CDR2 is YFSETQ in the germline V gene. The CDR3 runs to 14 residues.